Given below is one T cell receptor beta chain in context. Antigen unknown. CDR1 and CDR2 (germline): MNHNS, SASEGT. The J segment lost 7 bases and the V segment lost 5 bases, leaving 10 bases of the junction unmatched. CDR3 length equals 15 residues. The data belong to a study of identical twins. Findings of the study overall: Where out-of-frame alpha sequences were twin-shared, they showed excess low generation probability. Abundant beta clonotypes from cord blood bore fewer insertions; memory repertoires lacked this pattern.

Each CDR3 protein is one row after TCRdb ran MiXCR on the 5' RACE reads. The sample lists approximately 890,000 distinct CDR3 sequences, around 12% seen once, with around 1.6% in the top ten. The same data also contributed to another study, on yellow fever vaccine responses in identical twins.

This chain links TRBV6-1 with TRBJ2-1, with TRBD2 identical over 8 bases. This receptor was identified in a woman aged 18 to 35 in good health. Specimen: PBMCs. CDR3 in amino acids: CASSLRTGGNNEQFF. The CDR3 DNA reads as TGTGCCAGCAGTCTGCGAACGGGAGGGAATAATGAGCAGTTCTTC.